This T cell receptor (beta chain) was captured in a study of blood T cell repertoires in COVID-19 (TCRdb year 2020). In the study overall: Samples from collaborators originated in the United States, Italy and Spain and spanned both the acute and convalescent phases of COVID-19. The material from the prospective study consisted of cDNA or gDNA derived from T cells, B-cell-depleted T cells, or PBMCs. Deeply sampled blood TCRbeta repertoires from subjects exposed to, actively infected with, or recovered from COVID-19 were included in the dataset. The repertoires were released in a freely available public database intended as a resource for research on the immune response to SARS-CoV-2. The samples were drawn from two sources: the first 160 participants of the ongoing ImmuneRACE study, and 1,254 subjects contributed by 6 global collaborators. A de-identified subject ID, COVID-19 status, age in years and sex were almost always included in the sample metadata. Where HLA class I and class II types were available, the types were taken from metadata supplied by the sample provider, not from assay-based typing.

The immunoSEQ Assay, a bias-controlled multiplex PCR, was used to amplify TCRbeta CDR3 regions from genomic DNA. In the source study's methods: Nucleated cell counts per sample were estimated from amplification of reference gene primers within the assay. To quantify the absolute abundance of each unique TCRbeta CDR3 rearrangement, sequence reads were collapsed and filtered. Productive Simpson clonality was computed per sample as the square root of Simpson's diversity index over productive rearrangements. TCRdb took over this immuneACCESS table, retaining in-frame rearrangements with V and J assigned. Such tables are incomplete; in checked studies, under half of the missing clones stem from an unresolved V gene, and the remainder is unexplained. The DNA gave D and trimming, while V, J and clone size come from that table. The sample table lists under 250,000 clones, around 85% of them with a count of one. The leading ten clones occupy 6.2% of the sample.

What the research found in general, with its limitations: The amount of clinical and demographic metadata varied by source and participant and was provided uncurated.

About this clone: Its antigen has not been determined. No much larger clone exists at a distance of one base, and base qualities are not known.

Taken from cysteine to phenylalanine, the CDR3 has 16 residues. Only CDR3 DNA remains: 48 bases, in frame from the first base. Compared with germline, V lacks 0 bases and J lacks 7 bases; bases without a gene match: 3. CDR1 and CDR2 (MDHEN, SYDVKM) derive from the germline V gene. Each collaborating institution followed its own protocols to collect whole blood in K2EDTA tubes. Collaborator samples were shipped for TCRbeta analysis as frozen whole blood, isolated PBMCs, or DNA extracted from either sample type. The rearranged segments are TRBV28 and TRBJ2-1; a stretch of 13 junction bases matches TRBD2. Sequencing used peripheral blood. The sequence was collected from a man aged 60 to 75 with acute or convalescent COVID-19. This receptor carries the CDR3 CASSLWGTSGINEQFF. The base sequence is TGTGCCAGCAGTTTATGGGGGACTAGCGGGATAAATGAGCAGTTCTTC.